This T cell receptor beta chain was retrieved from a study of T cells in Graves' hyperthyroidism and ophthalmopathy. This clonotype was recorded at least ten times. Its antigen is unidentified. This CDR3 is 13 amino acids long. CDR1 and CDR2 from the germline V gene are SEHNR and FQNEAQ (reference sequence). Trimming shortened V by 5 bases and J by 4 bases, and 11 bases separated the two germline ends. Researchers barred patients who had uncontrolled infection, other autoimmune disease, pregnancy or lactation. PBMCs were obtained from 9 to 10 ml fresh peripheral blood. TCR beta CDR3 regions were amplified from RNA. Carried out on the TCR CDR3, a first-round RT-PCR used the HTBI primer set. TCRdb called the multiplex PCR reads again in MiXCR, with one record for every CDR3 protein. Of some 350,000 distinct CDR3 sequences in the sample, about an eighth were seen once. Regarding the study as a whole: A 13 V-J signature model discriminated ophthalmopathy versus stable hyperthyroidism.

Sequenced: blood. The TCR was taken from a woman between 40 and 55 years old with Graves' ophthalmopathy. The rearrangement uses TRBV7-9 and TRBJ2-5; TRBD2 is a possible D gene (5 bases). CDR3 amino acids: CASSPTEGETQYF. The CDR3 nucleotides read TGTGCCAGCAGCCCCACCGAGGGAGAGACCCAGTACTTC. Full variable domain (missing parts from reference TRBV7-9 and TRBJ2-5): DTGVSQNPRHKITKRGQNVTFRCDPISEHNRLYWYRQTLGQGPEFLTYFQNEAQLEKSRLLSDRFSAERPKGSFSTLEIQRTEQGDSAMYLCASSPTEGETQYFGPGTRLLVL.